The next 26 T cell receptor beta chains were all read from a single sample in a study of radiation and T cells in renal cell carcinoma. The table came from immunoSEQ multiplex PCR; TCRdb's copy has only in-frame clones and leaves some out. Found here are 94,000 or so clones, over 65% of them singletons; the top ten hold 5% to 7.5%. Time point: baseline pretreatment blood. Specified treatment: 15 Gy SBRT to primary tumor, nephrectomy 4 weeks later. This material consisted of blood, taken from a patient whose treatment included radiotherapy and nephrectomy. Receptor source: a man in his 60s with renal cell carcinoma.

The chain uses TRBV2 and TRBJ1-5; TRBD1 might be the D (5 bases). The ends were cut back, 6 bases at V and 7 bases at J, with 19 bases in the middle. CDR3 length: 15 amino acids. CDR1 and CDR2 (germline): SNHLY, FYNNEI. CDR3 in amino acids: CASRDTPSRGQPQHF. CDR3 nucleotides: TGTGCCAGCAGGGACACTCCCTCGAGGGGCCAGCCCCAGCATTTT.

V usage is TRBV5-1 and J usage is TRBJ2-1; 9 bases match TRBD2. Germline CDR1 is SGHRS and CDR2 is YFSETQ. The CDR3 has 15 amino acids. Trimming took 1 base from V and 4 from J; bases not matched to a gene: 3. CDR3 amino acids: CASSLLAGSYNEQFF. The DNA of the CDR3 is TGCGCCAGCAGCTTGCTAGCGGGATCATACAATGAGCAGTTCTTC.

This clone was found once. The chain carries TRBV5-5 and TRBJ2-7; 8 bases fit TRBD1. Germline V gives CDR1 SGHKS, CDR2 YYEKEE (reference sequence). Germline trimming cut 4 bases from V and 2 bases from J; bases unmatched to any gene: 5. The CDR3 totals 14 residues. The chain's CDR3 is CASSQWTGTYEQYF. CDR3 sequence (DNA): TGTGCCAGCAGCCAATGGACAGGGACCTACGAGCAGTACTTC.

Here the CDR3 DNA reads TGTGCCAGCTCATCGTCGGGACGGGGAGAGAAAGCCCAGCATTTT. Translated: CASSSSGRGEKAQHF. V and J are TRBV18 and TRBJ1-5, with D perhaps TRBD1 (5 bases). The CDR3 covers 15 residues. The germline V gene has CDR1 KGHSH and CDR2 LQKENI. The germline V and J ends were trimmed by 5 bases and 11 bases, with 22 bases remaining between them.

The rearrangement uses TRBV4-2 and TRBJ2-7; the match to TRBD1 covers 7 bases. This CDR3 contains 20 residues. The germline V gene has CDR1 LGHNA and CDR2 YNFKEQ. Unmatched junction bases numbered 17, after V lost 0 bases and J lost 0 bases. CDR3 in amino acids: CASSQDVGATGSGHSYEQYF. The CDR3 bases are TGTGCCAGCAGCCAAGATGTCGGGGCGACAGGGAGCGGTCACTCCTACGAGCAGTACTTC.

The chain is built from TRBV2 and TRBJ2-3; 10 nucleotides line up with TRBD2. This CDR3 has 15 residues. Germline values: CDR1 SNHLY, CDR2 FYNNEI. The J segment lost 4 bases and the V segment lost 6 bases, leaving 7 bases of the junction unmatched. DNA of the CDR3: TGTGCCAGCAGGGCTCTAGCGGGAGTGGCAGATACGCAGTATTTT. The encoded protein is CASRALAGVADTQYF. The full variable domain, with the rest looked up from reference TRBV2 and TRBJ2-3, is EPEVTQTPSHQVTQMGQEVILRCVPISNHLYFYWYRQILGQKVEFLVSFYNNEISEKSEIFDDQFSVERPDGSNFTLKIRSTKLEDSAMYFCASRALAGVADTQYFGPGTRLTVL.

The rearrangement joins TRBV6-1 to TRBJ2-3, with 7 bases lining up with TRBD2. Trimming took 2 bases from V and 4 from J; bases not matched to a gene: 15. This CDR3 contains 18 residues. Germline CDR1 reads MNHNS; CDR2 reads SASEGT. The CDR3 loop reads CASSEWASGPATPDTQYF. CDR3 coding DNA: TGTGCCAGCAGTGAATGGGCTAGCGGCCCCGCCACCCCAGATACGCAGTATTTT.

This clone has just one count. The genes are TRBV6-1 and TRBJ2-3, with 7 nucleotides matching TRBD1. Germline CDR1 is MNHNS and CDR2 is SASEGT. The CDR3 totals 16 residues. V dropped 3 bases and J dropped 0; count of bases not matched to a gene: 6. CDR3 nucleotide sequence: TGTGCCAGCAGTGATTCCGGGACAGCTAGCACAGATACGCAGTATTTT. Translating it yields CASSDSGTASTDTQYF.

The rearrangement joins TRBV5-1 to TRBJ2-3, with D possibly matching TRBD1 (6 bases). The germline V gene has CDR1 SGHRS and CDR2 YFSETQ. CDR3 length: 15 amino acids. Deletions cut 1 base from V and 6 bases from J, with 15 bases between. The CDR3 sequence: CASSLTSGQRDTQYF. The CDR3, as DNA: TGCGCCAGCAGCTTGACTTCTGGACAGAGGGATACGCAGTATTTT.

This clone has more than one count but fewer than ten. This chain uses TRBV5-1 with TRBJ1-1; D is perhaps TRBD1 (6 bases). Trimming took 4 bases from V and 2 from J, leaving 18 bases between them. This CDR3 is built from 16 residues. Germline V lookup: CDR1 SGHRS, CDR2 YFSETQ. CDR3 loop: CASSLGLRGANTEAFF. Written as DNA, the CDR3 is TGCGCCAGCAGCCTGGGACTCCGGGGGGCCAACACTGAAGCTTTCTTT.

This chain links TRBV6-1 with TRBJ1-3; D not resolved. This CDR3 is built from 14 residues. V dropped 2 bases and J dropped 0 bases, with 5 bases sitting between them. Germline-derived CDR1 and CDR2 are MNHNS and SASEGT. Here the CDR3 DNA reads TGTGCCAGCAGTGAAATCGTCTCTGGAAACACCATATATTTT. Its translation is CASSEIVSGNTIYF.

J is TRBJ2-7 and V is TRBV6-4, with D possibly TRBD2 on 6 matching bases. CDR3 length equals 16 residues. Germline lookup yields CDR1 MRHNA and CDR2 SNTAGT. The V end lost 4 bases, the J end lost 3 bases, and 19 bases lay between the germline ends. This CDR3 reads CASSGWRVFTFYEQYF. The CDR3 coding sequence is TGTGCCAGCAGTGGGTGGAGGGTCTTTACCTTCTACGAGCAGTACTTC.

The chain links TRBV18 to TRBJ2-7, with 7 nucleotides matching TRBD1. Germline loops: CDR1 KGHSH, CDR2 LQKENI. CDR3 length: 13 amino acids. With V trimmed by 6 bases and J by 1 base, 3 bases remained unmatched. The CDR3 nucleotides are TGTGCCAGCTCTTCGGACAGGTCCTACGAGCAGTACTTC. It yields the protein CASSSDRSYEQYF.

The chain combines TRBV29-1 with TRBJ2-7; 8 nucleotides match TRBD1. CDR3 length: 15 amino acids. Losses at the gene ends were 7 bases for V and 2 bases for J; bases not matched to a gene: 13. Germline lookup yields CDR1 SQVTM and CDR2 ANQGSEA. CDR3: CSASDRARTTYEQYF. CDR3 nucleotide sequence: TGCAGCGCATCGGACAGGGCCCGCACCACCTACGAGCAGTACTTC.

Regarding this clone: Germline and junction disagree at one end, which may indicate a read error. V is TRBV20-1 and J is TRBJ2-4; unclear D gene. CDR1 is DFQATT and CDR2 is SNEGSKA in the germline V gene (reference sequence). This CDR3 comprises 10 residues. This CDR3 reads CSARKSIQYF. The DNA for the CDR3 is TGCAGTGCCAGGAAAAGCATTCAGTACTTC.

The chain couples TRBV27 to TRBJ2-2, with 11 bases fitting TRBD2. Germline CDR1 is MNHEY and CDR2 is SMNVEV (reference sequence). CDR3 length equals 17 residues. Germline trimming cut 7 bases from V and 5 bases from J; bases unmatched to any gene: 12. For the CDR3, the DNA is TGTGCCAGCACCATCGGCACTAGCGGGAGACGGACCGGGGAGCTGTTTTTT. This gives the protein CASTIGTSGRRTGELFF.

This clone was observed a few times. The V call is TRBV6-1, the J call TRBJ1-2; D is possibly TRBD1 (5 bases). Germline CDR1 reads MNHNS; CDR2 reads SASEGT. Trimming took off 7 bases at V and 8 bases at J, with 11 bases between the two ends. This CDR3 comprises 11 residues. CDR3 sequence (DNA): TGTGCCAGCACAGGGACTTGGGGCTACACCTTC. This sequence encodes CASTGTWGYTF.

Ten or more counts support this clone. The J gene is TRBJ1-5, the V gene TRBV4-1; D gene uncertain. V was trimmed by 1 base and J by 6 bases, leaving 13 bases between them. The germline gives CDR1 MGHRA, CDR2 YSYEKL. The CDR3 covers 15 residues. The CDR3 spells CASSQGPISSQPQHF. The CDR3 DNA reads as TGCGCCAGCAGCCAAGGACCCATCTCGAGTCAGCCCCAGCATTTT.

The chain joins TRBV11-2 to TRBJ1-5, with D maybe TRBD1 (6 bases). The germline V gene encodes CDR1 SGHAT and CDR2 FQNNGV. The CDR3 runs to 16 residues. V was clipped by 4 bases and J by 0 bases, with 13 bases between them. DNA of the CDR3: TGTGCCAGCAGCTCCCAGACAGGTCCTAGCAATCAGCCCCAGCATTTT. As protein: CASSSQTGPSNQPQHF.

The CDR3 DNA follows: TGTGCCAGCAGCTTAGTACTAGCGGGAGGGCCATCCTACAATGAGCAGTTCTTC. Its protein product is CASSLVLAGGPSYNEQFF. V usage is TRBV11-2 and J usage is TRBJ2-1, with 13 nucleotides matching TRBD2. Germline assignment: CDR1 SGHAT and CDR2 FQNNGV. The J segment lost 1 base and the V segment lost 1 base, leaving 4 bases of the junction unmatched. This CDR3 contains 18 residues.

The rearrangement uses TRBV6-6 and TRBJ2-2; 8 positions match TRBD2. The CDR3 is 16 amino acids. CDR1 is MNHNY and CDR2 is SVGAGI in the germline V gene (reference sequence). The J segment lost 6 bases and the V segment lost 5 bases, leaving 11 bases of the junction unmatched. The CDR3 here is CASSTEGLVRAGELFF. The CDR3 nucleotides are TGTGCCAGCAGTACGGAGGGACTAGTTAGGGCCGGGGAGCTGTTTTTT.

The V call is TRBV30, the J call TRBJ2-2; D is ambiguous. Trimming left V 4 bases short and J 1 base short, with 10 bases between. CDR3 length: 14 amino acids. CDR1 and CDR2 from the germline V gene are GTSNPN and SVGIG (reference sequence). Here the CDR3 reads CAWTPGVNTGELFF. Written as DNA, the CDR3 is TGTGCCTGGACACCCGGAGTGAACACCGGGGAGCTGTTTTTT. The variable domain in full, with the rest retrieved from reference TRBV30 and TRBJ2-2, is SQTIHQWPATLVQPVGSPLSLECTVEGTSNPNLYWYRQAAGRGLQLLFYSVGIGQISSEVPQNLSASRPQDRQFILSSKKLLLSDSGFYLCAWTPGVNTGELFFGEGSRLTVL.

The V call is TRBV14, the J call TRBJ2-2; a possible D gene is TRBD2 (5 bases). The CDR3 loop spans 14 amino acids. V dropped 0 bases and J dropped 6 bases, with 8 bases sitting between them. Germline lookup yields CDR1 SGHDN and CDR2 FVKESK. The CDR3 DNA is TGTGCCAGCAGCCAAGAATGGGGAGCCGGGGAGCTGTTTTTT. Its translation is CASSQEWGAGELFF. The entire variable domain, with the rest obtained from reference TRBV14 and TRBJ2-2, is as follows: EAGVTQFPSHSVIEKGQTVTLRCDPISGHDNLYWYRRVMGKEIKFLLHFVKESKQDESGMPNNRFLAERTGGTYSTLKVQPAELEDSGVYFCASSQEWGAGELFFGEGSRLTVL.

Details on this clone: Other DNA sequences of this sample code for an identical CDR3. The DNA for the CDR3 is TGTGCCAGTAGTATAGGGAGGGGGCTTGGCACTGAAGCTTTCTTT. This encodes CASSIGRGLGTEAFF. The gene calls are TRBV19 and TRBJ1-1, with 7 bases matching TRBD1. Trimming cost V 1 base and J 4 bases; bases outside gene matches: 6. The CDR3 is made up of 15 amino acids. Germline CDR1 reads LNHDA; CDR2 reads SQIVND (reference sequence).

The CDR3 loop reads CASRASGTGLETQYF. CDR3 sequence (DNA): TGTGCCAGCAGAGCTTCCGGGACAGGGTTGGAGACCCAGTACTTC. The J gene is TRBJ2-5, the V gene TRBV2; 9 positions agree with TRBD1. The CDR3 has 15 residues. Germline lookup yields CDR1 SNHLY and CDR2 FYNNEI. The V gene end was trimmed by 6 bases and the J gene end by 5 bases; junction bases not matched to a gene: 10.

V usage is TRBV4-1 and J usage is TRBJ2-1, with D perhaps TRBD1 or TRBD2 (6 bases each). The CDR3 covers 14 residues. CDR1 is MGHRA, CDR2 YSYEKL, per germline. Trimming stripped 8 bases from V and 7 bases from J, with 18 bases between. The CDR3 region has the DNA TGCGCCAGCCACGAGGGGGGTCGGGAAAATGAGCAGTTCTTC. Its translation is CASHEGGRENEQFF.